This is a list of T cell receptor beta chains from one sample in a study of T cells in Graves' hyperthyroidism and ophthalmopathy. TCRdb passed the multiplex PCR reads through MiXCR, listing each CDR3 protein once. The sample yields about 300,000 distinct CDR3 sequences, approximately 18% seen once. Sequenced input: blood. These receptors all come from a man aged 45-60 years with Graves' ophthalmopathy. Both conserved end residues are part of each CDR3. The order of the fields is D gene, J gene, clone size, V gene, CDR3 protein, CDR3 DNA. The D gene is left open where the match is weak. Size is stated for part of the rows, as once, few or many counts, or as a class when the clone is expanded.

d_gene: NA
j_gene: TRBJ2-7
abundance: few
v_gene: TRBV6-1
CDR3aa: CASSVHSTEAYEQYF
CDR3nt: TGTGCCAGCAGTGTACATTCGACGGAAGCCTACGAGCAGTACTTC

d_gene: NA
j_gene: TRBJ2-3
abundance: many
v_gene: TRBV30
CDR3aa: CAWSPRLRRDTQYF
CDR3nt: TGTGCCTGGAGTCCCCGCCTCAGACGAGATACGCAGTATTTT

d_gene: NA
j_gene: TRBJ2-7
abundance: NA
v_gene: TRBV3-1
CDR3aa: CASSQAFLSSYEQYF
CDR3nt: TGTGCCAGCAGCCAAGCCTTCTTAAGCTCCTACGAGCAGTACTTC

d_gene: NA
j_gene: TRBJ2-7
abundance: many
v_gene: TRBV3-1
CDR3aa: CASSPQGIYEQYF
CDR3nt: TGTGCCAGCAGCCCCCAGGGGATCTACGAGCAGTACTTC

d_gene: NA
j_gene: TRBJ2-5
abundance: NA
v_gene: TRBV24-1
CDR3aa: CATQAGSAFYF
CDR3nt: TGTGCCACCCAAGCAGGGTCTGCCTTTTACTTC

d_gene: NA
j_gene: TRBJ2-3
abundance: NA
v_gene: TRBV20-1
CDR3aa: CSAPDWGTDTQYF
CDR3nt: TGCAGTGCCCCGGATTGGGGCACAGATACGCAGTATTTT

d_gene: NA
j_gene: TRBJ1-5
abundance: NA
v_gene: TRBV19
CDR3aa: CASSIVRVNQPQHF
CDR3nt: TGTGCCAGTAGTATCGTAAGGGTCAATCAGCCCCAGCATTTT

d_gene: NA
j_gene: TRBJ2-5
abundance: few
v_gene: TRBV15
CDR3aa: CATSRDRSETQYF
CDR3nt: TGTGCCACCAGCAGAGACAGGTCGGAGACCCAGTACTTC

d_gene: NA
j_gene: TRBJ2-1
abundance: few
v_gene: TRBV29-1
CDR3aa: CSGPSGYNEQFF
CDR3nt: TGCAGCGGCCCCTCAGGGTACAATGAGCAGTTCTTC

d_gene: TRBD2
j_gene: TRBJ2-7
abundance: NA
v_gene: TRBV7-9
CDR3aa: CASSLTGTSPNEQYF
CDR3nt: TGTGCCAGCAGCTTAACCGGGACTAGTCCCAACGAGCAGTACTTC

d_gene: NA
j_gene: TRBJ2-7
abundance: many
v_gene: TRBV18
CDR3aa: CASSSGERGEQYF
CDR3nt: TGTGCCAGCTCATCGGGCGAAAGGGGCGAGCAGTACTTC

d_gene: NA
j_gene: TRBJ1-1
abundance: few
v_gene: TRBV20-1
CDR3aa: CSARMANTEAFF
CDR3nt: TGCAGTGCTAGAATGGCGAACACTGAAGCTTTCTTT

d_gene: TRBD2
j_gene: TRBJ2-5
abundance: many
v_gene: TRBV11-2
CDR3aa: CASSLKLSSGDVTQYF
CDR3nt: TGTGCCAGCAGCTTAAAGCTGTCTAGCGGGGACGTGACCCAGTACTTC

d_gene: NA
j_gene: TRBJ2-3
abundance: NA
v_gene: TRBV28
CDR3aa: CASSLNRQNADTQYF
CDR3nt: TGTGCCAGCAGTTTAAATAGGCAAAACGCAGATACGCAGTATTTT

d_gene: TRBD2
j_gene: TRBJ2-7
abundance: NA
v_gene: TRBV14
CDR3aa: CASSQDPRRTRSRGSGRLGEQYF
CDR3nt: TGTGCCAGCAGCCAAGATCCTCGGAGGACCCGGTCCCGTGGTAGCGGGAGGCTCGGCGAGCAGTACTTC